This T cell receptor (beta chain) was sequenced for a study of neoadjuvant anti-PD-1 for oral cavity cancer. From germline, CDR1 is LNHNV and CDR2 YYDKDF (reference sequence). The CDR3 spans 13 residues. V dropped 1 base and J dropped 3 bases, with 6 bases sitting between them. Assay: immunoSEQ multiplex PCR; the TCRdb copy retains only in-frame clones and omits some. The sample lists roughly 23,000 clones; 35% to 50% were seen once. Time point defined: after neoadjuvant nivolumab, at surgical resection. This specimen consisted of tumor tissue, obtained after nivolumab (anti-PD-1) treatment. The sequence was obtained from a person aged 35 to 85 with oral cavity squamous cell carcinoma. The chain joins TRBV15 to TRBJ2-5; the D is unclear. CDR3 nucleotide sequence: TGTGCCACCAGCAGAGGACAAGAAGAGACCCAGTACTTC. Translated: CATSRGQEETQYF.